The TCR beta chain described here comes from a study of T cell responses to AZD1222 COVID-19 vaccine. Sequencing used immunoSEQ multiplex PCR; TCRdb keeps in-frame clones, though not all of them. The data show 150,000 to 200,000 clones, approximately 93% seen once. Concerning this clone itself: Its antigen is not identified.

This CDR3 spans 17 amino acids. V was shortened by 5 bases and J by 6 bases, with 23 bases between the two germline ends. Germline CDR1 is LNHDA and CDR2 is SQIVND (reference sequence). General observations from the study: Only after the peak T cell response were repertoires sampled. Following two doses of AZD1222, Spike-specific TCR breadth and depth rose. AZD1222 recipients seropositive at baseline numbered only 5 to 7.

This sequence joins TRBV19 and TRBJ2-1; TRBD1 might be the D (7 bases). The sample was peripheral blood, taken on day 0 of AZD1222 vaccination. This receptor was identified in an adult in good health. The DNA of the CDR3 is TGTGCCAGTAGTCTTCAGGCGGGGACAGCCCCCTCCAATGAGCAGTTCTTC. Translation gives CASSLQAGTAPSNEQFF.